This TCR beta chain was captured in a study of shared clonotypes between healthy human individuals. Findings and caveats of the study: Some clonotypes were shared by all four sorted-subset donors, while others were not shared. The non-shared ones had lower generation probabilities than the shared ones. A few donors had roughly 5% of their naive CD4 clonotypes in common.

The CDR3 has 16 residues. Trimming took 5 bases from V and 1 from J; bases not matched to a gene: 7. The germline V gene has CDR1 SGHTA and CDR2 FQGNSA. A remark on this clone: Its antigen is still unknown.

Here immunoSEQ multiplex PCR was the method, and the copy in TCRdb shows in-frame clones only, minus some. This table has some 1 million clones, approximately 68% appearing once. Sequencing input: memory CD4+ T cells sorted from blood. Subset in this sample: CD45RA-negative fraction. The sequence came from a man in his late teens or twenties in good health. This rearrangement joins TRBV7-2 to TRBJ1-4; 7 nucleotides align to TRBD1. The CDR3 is CASSPEQGITNEKLFF. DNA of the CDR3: TGTGCCAGCAGCCCCGAACAGGGGATAACTAATGAAAAACTGTTTTTT.